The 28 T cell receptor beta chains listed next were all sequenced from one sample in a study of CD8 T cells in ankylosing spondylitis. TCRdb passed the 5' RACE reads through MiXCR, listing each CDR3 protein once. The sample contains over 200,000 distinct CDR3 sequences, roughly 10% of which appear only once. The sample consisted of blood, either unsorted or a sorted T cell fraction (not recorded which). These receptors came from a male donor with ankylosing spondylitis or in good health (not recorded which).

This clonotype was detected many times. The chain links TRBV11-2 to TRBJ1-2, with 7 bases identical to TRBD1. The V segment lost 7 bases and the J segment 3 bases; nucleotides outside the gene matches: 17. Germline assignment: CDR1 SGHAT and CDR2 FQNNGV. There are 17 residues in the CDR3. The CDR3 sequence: CASTSLRGGASDYGYTF. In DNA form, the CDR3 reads TGTGCCAGCACCTCTCTCAGGGGGGGAGCGTCGGACTATGGCTACACCTTC.

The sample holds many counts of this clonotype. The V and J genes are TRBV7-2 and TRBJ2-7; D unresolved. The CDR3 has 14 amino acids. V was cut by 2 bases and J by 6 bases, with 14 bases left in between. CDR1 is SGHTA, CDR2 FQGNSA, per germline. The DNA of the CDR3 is TGTGCCAGCAGCTTATTTTTCGTGGAAGCCGAGCAGTACTTC. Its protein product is CASSLFFVEAEQYF.

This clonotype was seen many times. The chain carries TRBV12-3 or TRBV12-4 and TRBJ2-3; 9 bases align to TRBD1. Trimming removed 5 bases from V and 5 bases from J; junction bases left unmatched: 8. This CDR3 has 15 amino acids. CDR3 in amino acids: CASSPRDRDRDTQYF. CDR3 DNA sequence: TGTGCCAGCAGTCCCCGGGACAGGGATAGAGATACGCAGTATTTT.

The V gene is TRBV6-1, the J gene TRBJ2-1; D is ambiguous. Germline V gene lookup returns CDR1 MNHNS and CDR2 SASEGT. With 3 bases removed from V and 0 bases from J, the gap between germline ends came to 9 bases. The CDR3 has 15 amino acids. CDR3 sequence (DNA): TGTGCCAGCAGTGATACAGAGAGCTCCTACAATGAGCAGTTCTTC. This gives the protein CASSDTESSYNEQFF.

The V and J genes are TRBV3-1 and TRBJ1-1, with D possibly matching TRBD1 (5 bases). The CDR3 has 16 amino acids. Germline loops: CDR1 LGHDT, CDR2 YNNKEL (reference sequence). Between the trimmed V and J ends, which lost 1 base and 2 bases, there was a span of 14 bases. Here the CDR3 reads CASSQGGARANTEAFF. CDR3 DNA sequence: TGTGCCAGCAGCCAAGGCGGGGCCAGGGCCAACACTGAAGCTTTCTTT.

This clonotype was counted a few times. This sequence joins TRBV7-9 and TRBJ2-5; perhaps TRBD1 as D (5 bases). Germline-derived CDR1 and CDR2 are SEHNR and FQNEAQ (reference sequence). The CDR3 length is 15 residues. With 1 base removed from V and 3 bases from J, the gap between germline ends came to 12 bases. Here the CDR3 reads CASSLVGQGEETQYF. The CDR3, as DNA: TGTGCCAGCAGCTTAGTAGGCCAAGGGGAAGAGACCCAGTACTTC.

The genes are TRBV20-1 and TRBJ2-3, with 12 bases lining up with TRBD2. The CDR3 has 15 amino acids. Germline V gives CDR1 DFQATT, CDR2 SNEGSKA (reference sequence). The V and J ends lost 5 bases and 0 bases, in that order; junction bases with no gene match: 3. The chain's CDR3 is CSAYGLAGSTDTQYF. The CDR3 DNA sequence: TGCAGTGCTTACGGACTAGCGGGGAGCACAGATACGCAGTATTTT.

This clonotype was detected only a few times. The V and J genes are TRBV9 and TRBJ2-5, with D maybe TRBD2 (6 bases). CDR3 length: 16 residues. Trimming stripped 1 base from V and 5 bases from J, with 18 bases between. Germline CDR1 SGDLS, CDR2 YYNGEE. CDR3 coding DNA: TGTGCCAGCAGCGTAAGGGACGGACTAAGTTGGGAGACCCAGTACTTC. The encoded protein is CASSVRDGLSWETQYF.

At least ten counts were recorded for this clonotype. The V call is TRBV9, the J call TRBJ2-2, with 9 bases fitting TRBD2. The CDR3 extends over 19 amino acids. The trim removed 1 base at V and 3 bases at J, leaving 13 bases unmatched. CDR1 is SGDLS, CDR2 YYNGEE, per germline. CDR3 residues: CASSVSVSYLAGYTGELFF. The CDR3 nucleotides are TGTGCCAGCAGCGTATCCGTTTCGTACCTAGCGGGGTACACCGGGGAGCTGTTTTTT.

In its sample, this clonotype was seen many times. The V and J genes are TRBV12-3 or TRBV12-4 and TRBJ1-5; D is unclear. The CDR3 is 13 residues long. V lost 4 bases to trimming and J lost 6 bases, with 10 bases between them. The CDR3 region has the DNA TGTGCCAGCAGTTCCAAGGTTACTCAGCCCCAGCATTTT. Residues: CASSSKVTQPQHF.

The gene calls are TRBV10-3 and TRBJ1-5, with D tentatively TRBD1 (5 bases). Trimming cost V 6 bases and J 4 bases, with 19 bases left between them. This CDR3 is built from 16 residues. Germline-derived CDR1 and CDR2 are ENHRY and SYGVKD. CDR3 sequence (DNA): TGTGCCATCAGCGAGGCCCACGGGGGAGGTAATCAGCCCCAGCATTTT. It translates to CAISEAHGGGNQPQHF.

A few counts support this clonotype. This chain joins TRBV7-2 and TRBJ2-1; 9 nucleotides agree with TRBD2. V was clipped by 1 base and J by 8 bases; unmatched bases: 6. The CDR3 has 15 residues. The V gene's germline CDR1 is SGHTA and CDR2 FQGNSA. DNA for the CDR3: TGTGCCAGCAGCTTAGAGTCCTGGACTAGCGATGAGCAGTTCTTC. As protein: CASSLESWTSDEQFF. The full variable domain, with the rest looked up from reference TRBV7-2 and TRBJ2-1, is GAGVSQSPSNKVTEKGKDVELRCDPISGHTALYWYRQSLGQGLEFLIYFQGNSAPDKSGLPSDRFSAERTGGSVSTLTIQRTQQEDSAVYLCASSLESWTSDEQFFGPGTRLTVL.

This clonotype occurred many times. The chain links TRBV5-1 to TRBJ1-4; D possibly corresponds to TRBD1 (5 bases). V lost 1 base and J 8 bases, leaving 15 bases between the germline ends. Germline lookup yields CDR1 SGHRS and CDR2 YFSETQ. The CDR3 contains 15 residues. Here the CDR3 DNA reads TGCGCCAGCAGCTTGTCTGGGGACCCTGGGGAAAAACTGTTTTTT. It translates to CASSLSGDPGEKLFF.

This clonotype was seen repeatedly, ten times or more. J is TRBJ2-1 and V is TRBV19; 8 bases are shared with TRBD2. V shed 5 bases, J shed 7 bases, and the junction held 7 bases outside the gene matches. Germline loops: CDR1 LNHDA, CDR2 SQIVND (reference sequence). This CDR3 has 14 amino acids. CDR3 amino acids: CASSPSGGSNEQFF. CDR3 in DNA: TGTGCCAGTAGTCCCTCGGGGGGGTCGAATGAGCAGTTCTTC.

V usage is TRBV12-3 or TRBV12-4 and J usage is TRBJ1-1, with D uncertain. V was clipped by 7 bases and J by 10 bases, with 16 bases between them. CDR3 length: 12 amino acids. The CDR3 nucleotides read TGTGCCAGCACCTCTGCCGGAGCCGGAGCTTTCTTT. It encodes CASTSAGAGAFF.

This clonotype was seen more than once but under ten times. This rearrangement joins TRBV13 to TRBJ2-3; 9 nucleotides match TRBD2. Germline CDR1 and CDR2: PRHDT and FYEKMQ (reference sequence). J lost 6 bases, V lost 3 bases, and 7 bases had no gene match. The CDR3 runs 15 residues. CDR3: CASSLGSGGLDTQYF. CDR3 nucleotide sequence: TGTGCCAGCAGCTTGGGTAGCGGGGGTCTGGATACGCAGTATTTT.

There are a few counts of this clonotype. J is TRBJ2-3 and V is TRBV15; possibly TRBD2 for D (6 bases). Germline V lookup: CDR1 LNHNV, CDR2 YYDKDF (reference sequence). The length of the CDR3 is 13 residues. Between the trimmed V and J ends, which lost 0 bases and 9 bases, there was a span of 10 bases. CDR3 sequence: CATSRDRAGTQYF. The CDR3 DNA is TGTGCCACCAGCAGAGATCGTGCGGGAACGCAGTATTTT. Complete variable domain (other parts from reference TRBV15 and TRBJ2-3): DAMVIQNPRYQVTQFGKPVTLSCSQTLNHNVMYWYQQKSSQAPKLLFHYYDKDFNNEADTPDNFQSRRPNTSFCFLDIRSPGLGDTAMYLCATSRDRAGTQYFGPGTRLTVL.

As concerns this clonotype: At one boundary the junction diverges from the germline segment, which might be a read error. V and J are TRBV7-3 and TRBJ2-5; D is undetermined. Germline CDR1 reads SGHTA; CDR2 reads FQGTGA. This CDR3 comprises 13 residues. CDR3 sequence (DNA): TGTGCCAGCAGCTTCGAGAACCAAGAGACCCAGTCCTTC. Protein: CASSFENQETQSF.

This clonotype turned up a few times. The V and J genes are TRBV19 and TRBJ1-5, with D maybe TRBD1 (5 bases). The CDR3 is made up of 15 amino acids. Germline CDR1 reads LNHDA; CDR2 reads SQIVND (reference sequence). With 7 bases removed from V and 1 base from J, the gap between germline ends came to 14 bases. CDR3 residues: CASTWTKGSNQPQHF. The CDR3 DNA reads TGTGCCAGTACCTGGACAAAGGGGAGCAATCAGCCCCAGCATTTT.

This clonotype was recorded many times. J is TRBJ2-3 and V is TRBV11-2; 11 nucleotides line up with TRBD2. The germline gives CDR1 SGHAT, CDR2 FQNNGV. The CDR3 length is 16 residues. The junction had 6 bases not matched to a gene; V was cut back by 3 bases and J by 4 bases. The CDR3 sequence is CASSFSSGGFADTQYF. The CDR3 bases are TGTGCCAGCAGCTTCTCTAGCGGGGGGTTCGCAGATACGCAGTATTTT.

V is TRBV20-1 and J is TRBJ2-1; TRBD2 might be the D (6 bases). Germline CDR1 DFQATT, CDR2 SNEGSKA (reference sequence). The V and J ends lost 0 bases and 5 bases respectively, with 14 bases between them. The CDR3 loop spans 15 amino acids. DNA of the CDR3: TGCAGTGCTAGAGACGTACGGGGGATGGACAATGAGCAGTTCTTC. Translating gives CSARDVRGMDNEQFF.

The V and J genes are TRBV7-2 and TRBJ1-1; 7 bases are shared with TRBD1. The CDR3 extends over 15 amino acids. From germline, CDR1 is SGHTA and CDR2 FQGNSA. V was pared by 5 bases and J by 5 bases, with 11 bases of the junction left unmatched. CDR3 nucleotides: TGTGCCAGCAGCGCGAAACAGGGGTCTCTTACTGAAGCTTTCTTT. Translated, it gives CASSAKQGSLTEAFF. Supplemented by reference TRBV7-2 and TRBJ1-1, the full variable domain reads GAGVSQSPSNKVTEKGKDVELRCDPISGHTALYWYRQSLGQGLEFLIYFQGNSAPDKSGLPSDRFSAERTGGSVSTLTIQRTQQEDSAVYLCASSAKQGSLTEAFFGQGTRLTVV.

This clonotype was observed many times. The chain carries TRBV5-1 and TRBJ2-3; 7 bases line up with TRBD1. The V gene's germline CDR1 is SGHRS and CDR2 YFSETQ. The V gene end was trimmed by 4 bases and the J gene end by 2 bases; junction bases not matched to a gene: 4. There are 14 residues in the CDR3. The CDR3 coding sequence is TGCGCCAGCAGCCCGGGACAGCTCACAGATACGCAGTATTTT. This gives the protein CASSPGQLTDTQYF.

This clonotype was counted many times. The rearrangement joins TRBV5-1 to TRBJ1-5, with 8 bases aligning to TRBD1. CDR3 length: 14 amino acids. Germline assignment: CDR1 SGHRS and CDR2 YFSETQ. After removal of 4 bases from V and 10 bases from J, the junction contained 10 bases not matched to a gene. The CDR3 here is CASSETGGIQPQHF. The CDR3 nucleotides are TGCGCCAGCAGCGAAACAGGGGGGATCCAACCCCAGCATTTT.

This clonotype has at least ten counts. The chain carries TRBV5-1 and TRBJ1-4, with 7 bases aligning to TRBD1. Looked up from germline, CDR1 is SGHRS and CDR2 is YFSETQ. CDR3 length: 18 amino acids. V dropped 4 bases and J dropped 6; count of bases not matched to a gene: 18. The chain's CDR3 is CASSTTGTAPWNHEKLFF. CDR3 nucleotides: TGCGCCAGCAGCACGACCGGGACAGCTCCCTGGAACCATGAAAAACTGTTTTTT.

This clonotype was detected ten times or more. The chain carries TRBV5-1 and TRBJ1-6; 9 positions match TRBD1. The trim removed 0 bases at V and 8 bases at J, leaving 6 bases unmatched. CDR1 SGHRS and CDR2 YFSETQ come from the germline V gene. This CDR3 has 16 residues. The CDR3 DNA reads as TGCGCCAGCAGCTTGGGGCGGACAGGGGTTTATTCACCCCTCCACTTT. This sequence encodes CASSLGRTGVYSPLHF.

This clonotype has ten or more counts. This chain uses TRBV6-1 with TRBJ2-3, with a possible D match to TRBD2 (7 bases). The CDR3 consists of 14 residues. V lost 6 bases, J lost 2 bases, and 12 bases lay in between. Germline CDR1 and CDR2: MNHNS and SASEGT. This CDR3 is CASRTGGLTDTQYF. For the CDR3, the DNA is TGTGCCAGCAGGACGGGGGGCCTCACAGATACGCAGTATTTT.

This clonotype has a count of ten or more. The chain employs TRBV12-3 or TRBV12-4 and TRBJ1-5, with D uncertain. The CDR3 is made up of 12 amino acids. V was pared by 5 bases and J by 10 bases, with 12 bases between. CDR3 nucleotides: TGTGCCAGCAGTCAACCCGAAGGCCCCCAGCATTTT. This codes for CASSQPEGPQHF.